The 30 T cell receptor beta chains below all came from one sample that was sequenced in a study of T-cell memory formation after mild COVID-19. TCRdb recomputed calls from the 5' RACE reads with MiXCR, one row per CDR3 protein. This table holds about 160,000 distinct CDR3 sequences, 30% to 35% found once. Source material: PBMCs or a T cell subset sorted from them (not recorded which). These receptors were obtained from an adult woman who had mild COVID-19 (a few samples of this study predate the infection). Cell type and time point are not known.

This clonotype occurred a few times. This rearrangement joins TRBV9 to TRBJ2-1; 11 bases map to TRBD2. CDR3 length equals 16 residues. Germline CDR1 is SGDLS and CDR2 is YYNGEE. Trimming cost V 0 bases and J 6 bases; bases outside gene matches: 5. This CDR3 is CASSVDLAGGGNEQFF. In nucleotides, the CDR3 is TGTGCCAGCAGCGTAGACCTAGCGGGGGGAGGCAATGAGCAGTTCTTC. Full variable domain (outside the CDR3, taken from reference TRBV9 and TRBJ2-1): DSGVTQTPKHLITATGQRVTLRCSPRSGDLSVYWYQQSLDQGLQFLIQYYNGEERAKGNILERFSAQQFPDLHSELNLSSLELGDSALYFCASSVDLAGGGNEQFFGPGTRLTVL.

The chain recombines TRBV5-4 with TRBJ1-1; 7 nucleotides line up with TRBD1. CDR3 length equals 17 residues. V lost 6 bases, J lost 6 bases, and 20 bases stayed unmatched. CDR1 and CDR2 from the germline V gene are SGHNT and YYREEE (reference sequence). The CDR3 here is CASTPARGRKEEAEAFF. The CDR3 region has the DNA TGTGCCAGCACCCCGGCGAGGGGGCGGAAGGAAGAGGCTGAAGCTTTCTTT.

Worth noting for this clonotype: Sequence at one end of the junction differs from germline and may be a read error. This chain links TRBV5-1 with TRBJ1-2, with 9 positions matching TRBD1. CDR1 and CDR2 (germline): SGHRS, YFSETQ. The CDR3 is 12 residues long. DNA of the CDR3: TGCGCCAGCAGCGATGGGACAGGGTCCCGTGCCTTC. This codes for CASSDGTGSRAF. Supplemented by reference TRBV5-1 and TRBJ1-2, the full variable domain reads KAGVTQTPRYLIKTRGQQVTLSCSPISGHRSVSWYQQTPGQGLQFLFEYFSETQRNKGNFPGRFSGRQFSNSRSEMNVSTLELGDSALYLCASSDGTGSRAFGSGTRLTVV.

Remarks on this clonotype: Lacking the conserved final phenylalanine or tryptophan, this CDR3 likely reflects a read error. The DNA is omitted, as the CDR3 cannot be located on it reliably, and the CDR3 follows TCRdb's listing. This chain links TRBV6-2 or TRBV6-3 with TRBJ2-7; the table's D call, TRBD2, has no DNA check behind it. Germline V gene data show CDR1 as MNHEY and CDR2 as SVGEGT. The CDR3 region is 13 residues in length, termini included. The CDR3 sequence is CASSYTPREGAKI.

A few counts support this clonotype. The rearrangement joins TRBV5-1 to TRBJ1-1; no clear D. The CDR3 has 16 amino acids. Germline lookup yields CDR1 SGHRS and CDR2 YFSETQ. V was shortened by 2 bases and J by 5 bases, with 19 bases between the two germline ends. As DNA, the CDR3 is TGCGCCAGCAGCTTAGAGGCAGCGGCTATTGGGACTGAAGCTTTCTTT. This encodes CASSLEAAAIGTEAFF.

This sequence joins TRBV6-2 or TRBV6-3 and TRBJ1-5; no clear D gene. The ends were cut back, 6 bases at V and 4 bases at J, with 16 bases in the middle. The CDR3 length is 15 residues. Looked up from germline, CDR1 is MNHEY and CDR2 is SVGEGT. Written as DNA, the CDR3 is TGTGCCAGCAGCCCAATCGGACGGAGGAATCAGCCCCAGCATTTT. Translation gives CASSPIGRRNQPQHF.

This sequence joins TRBV6-2 or TRBV6-3 and TRBJ2-2; D unresolved. Germline values: CDR1 MNHEY, CDR2 SVGEGT. This CDR3 comprises 13 residues. V shed 8 bases and J shed 3 bases, with 10 bases lying between them. CDR3 DNA: TGTGCCAGCGGTAGGGTCGACACCGGGGAGCTGTTTTTT. This encodes CASGRVDTGELFF.

V gene TRBV5-6 combines with J gene TRBJ1-6; D unclear. The CDR3 totals 15 residues. V dropped 2 bases and J dropped 3 bases, with 9 bases sitting between them. CDR1 and CDR2 (germline): SGHDT, YYEEEE. The CDR3 protein is CASSFSAGYNSPLHF. CDR3 DNA sequence: TGTGCCAGCAGCTTCTCGGCAGGCTATAATTCACCCCTCCACTTT.

V gene TRBV28 combines with J gene TRBJ2-5; D is undetermined. The CDR3 loop spans 15 amino acids. V was shortened by 3 bases and J by 1 base, with 12 bases between the two germline ends. CDR1 is MDHEN and CDR2 is SYDVKM in the germline V gene. The CDR3, as DNA: TGTGCCAGCAGTTTCCGTTATCCGGCCCAAGAGACCCAGTACTTC. It is translated as CASSFRYPAQETQYF. Variable domain in full (rest from reference TRBV28 and TRBJ2-5): DVKVTQSSRYLVKRTGEKVFLECVQDMDHENMFWYRQDPGLGLRLIYFSYDVKMKEKGDIPEGYSVSREKKERFSLILESASTNQTSMYLCASSFRYPAQETQYFGPGTRLLVL.

Regarding this clonotype: This clone may be a read error of a much larger clone one base away. The V gene is TRBV12-3 or TRBV12-4, the J gene TRBJ2-7, with a possible D match to TRBD2 (8 bases). There are 14 residues in the CDR3. With 5 bases removed from V and 7 bases from J, the gap between germline ends came to 18 bases. CDR3 in amino acids: CASSPGGQGEEQYF. In DNA form, the CDR3 reads TGTGCCAGCAGTCCGGGAGGGCAGGGGGAGGAGCAGTACTTC.

The chain has TRBV30 and TRBJ1-2; 9 bases are shared with TRBD1. Germline V gives CDR1 GTSNPN, CDR2 SVGIG (reference sequence). The CDR3 length is 12 residues. Germline trimming cut 5 bases from V and 7 bases from J; bases unmatched to any gene: 5. CDR3 in amino acids: CAWGRDRVGYTF. The CDR3 DNA follows: TGTGCCTGGGGCCGGGACAGGGTTGGCTACACCTTC.

The sample holds a few counts of this clonotype. V usage is TRBV3-1 and J usage is TRBJ2-3; TRBD2 might be the D (6 bases). CDR3 size: 16 residues. Germline V gene data show CDR1 as LGHDT and CDR2 as YNNKEL (reference sequence). V was trimmed by 4 bases and J by 0 bases, leaving 14 bases between them. DNA of the CDR3: TGTGCCAGCAGCCCGCGGGGCAGTTTAAGCACAGATACGCAGTATTTT. Encoded protein: CASSPRGSLSTDTQYF.

This clonotype showed up just a few times. The rearrangement uses TRBV9 and TRBJ2-1, with D perhaps matching TRBD2 (7 bases). This CDR3 is 16 amino acids long. The germline V gene has CDR1 SGDLS and CDR2 YYNGEE. V was clipped by 0 bases and J by 2 bases, with 12 bases between them. The CDR3 reads CASSVEAGAAYNEQFF. CDR3 bases: TGTGCCAGCAGCGTAGAGGCGGGGGCGGCCTACAATGAGCAGTTCTTC.

A few counts support this clonotype. The chain uses TRBV25-1 and TRBJ2-1; perhaps TRBD1 as D (5 bases). The CDR3 contains 16 residues. V was shortened by 2 bases and J by 2 bases, with 13 bases between the two germline ends. CDR1 and CDR2 (germline): MGHDK, SYGVNS. In nucleotides, the CDR3 is TGTGCCAGCAGTGAAGAGGTCAGGGCGGCCTACAATGAGCAGTTCTTC. Its protein is CASSEEVRAAYNEQFF.

V and J are TRBV14 and TRBJ2-1; maybe TRBD1 (6 bases). V lost 4 bases and J lost 0, with 16 bases in between. Per the germline V gene, CDR1 is SGHDN and CDR2 is FVKESK. This CDR3 is 17 amino acids long. The CDR3 is CASSPAEGEPSYNEQFF. In DNA form, the CDR3 reads TGTGCCAGCAGCCCAGCCGAGGGGGAGCCCTCCTACAATGAGCAGTTCTTC.

This clonotype was seen a few times. The V and J genes are TRBV30 and TRBJ1-5, with 9 bases lining up with TRBD1. V gave up 3 bases and J gave up 6 bases; unmatched junction bases: 3. Looked up from germline, CDR1 is GTSNPN and CDR2 is SVGIG (reference sequence). This CDR3 is 13 amino acids long. The CDR3 DNA reads TGTGCCTGGAGCAGGACAGGGGTTCAGCCCCAGCATTTT. Its translation is CAWSRTGVQPQHF.

This chain joins TRBV4-3 and TRBJ2-7, with D possibly matching TRBD1 (7 bases). Per the germline V gene, CDR1 is LGHNA and CDR2 is YSLEER. The CDR3 extends over 15 amino acids. Between the trimmed V and J ends, which lost 1 base and 0 bases, there was a span of 10 bases. CDR3 region: CASSQAGGSSYEQYF. DNA of the CDR3: TGCGCCAGCAGCCAAGCAGGGGGGTCCTCCTACGAGCAGTACTTC.

This clonotype was seen only a few times. This sequence joins TRBV4-1 and TRBJ2-3, with 11 bases lining up with TRBD2. With V trimmed by 0 bases and J by 0 bases, 8 bases remained unmatched. The length of the CDR3 is 19 residues. The germline gives CDR1 MGHRA, CDR2 YSYEKL. CDR3 nucleotides: TGCGCCAGCAGCCAAGATCGAACTAGCGGGGGCCCTAGCACAGATACGCAGTATTTT. This codes for CASSQDRTSGGPSTDTQYF.

This clonotype came up a few times. The J gene is TRBJ1-1, the V gene TRBV9; TRBD1 is a possible D gene (5 bases). V was clipped by 1 base and J by 1 base, with 8 bases between them. Germline lookup yields CDR1 SGDLS and CDR2 YYNGEE. The CDR3 loop spans 14 amino acids. CDR3 nucleotides: TGTGCCAGCAGCGTATTGGGGACGAACACTGAAGCTTTCTTT. Translation gives CASSVLGTNTEAFF.

The V gene is TRBV7-6, the J gene TRBJ1-1; 9 nucleotides line up with TRBD1. The germline CDR1 and CDR2 sequences are SGHVS and FNYEAQ. J was trimmed by 1 base and V by 4 bases; bases with no gene match: 7. The CDR3 sequence is 16 residues long. CDR3 nucleotide sequence: TGTGCCAGCAGCTCCGCCGGGACAGGGACGAACACTGAAGCTTTCTTT. It codes for CASSSAGTGTNTEAFF.

The rearrangement links TRBV2 to TRBJ2-7; a possible D gene is TRBD2 (6 bases). CDR1 SNHLY and CDR2 FYNNEI come from the germline V gene. V was trimmed by 7 bases and J by 3 bases, leaving 13 bases between them. The CDR3 has 13 amino acids. CDR3 nucleotide sequence: TGTGCCAGCACCCCGGAGGGAGGCTACGAGCAGTACTTC. Translated: CASTPEGGYEQYF.

This chain connects TRBV6-5 to TRBJ2-5, with D perhaps matching TRBD2 (5 bases). The CDR3 length is 13 residues. Trimming pared 2 bases from V and 4 bases from J, leaving 8 bases between. CDR1 is MNHEY and CDR2 is SVGAGI in the germline V gene. The CDR3 loop is CASSYGAGETQYF. CDR3 bases: TGTGCCAGCAGTTACGGCGCGGGAGAGACCCAGTACTTC.

The DNA of the CDR3 is TGTGCCAGCAGCCCCGCGACTAGCGGATTCACAGATACGCAGTATTTT. Translation: CASSPATSGFTDTQYF. The rearrangement links TRBV12-3 or TRBV12-4 to TRBJ2-3, with 9 bases fitting TRBD2. The CDR3 runs 16 residues. V shed 6 bases and J 2 bases; nucleotides not matched to a gene: 9.

V and J are TRBV27 and TRBJ2-7; no reliable D call. Trimming removed 0 bases at V and 3 bases at J, with 6 bases between. The CDR3 totals 13 residues. Per germline, CDR1 MNHEY and CDR2 SMNVEV (reference sequence). The CDR3 bases are TGTGCCAGCAGTTTATCGGAGAACTACGAGCAGTACTTC. This translates into CASSLSENYEQYF.

J is TRBJ2-5 and V is TRBV5-1, with TRBD1 matching 9 bases. J lost 1 base, V lost 5 bases, and 9 bases had no gene match. Per the germline V gene, CDR1 is SGHRS and CDR2 is YFSETQ. There are 16 residues in the CDR3. Written as DNA, the CDR3 is TGCGCCAGCAGTTACGGGACAGGGACCTTCCAAGAGACCCAGTACTTC. Amino acids: CASSYGTGTFQETQYF.

A few counts support this clonotype. The J gene is TRBJ1-1, the V gene TRBV6-5; D is ambiguous. Germline V gene data show CDR1 as MNHEY and CDR2 as SVGAGI. The V gene lost 2 bases and the J gene lost 6 bases, with 13 bases spanning the gap. The CDR3 spans 14 residues. CDR3 residues: CASSYVREVPEAFF. DNA of the CDR3: TGTGCCAGCAGTTACGTTAGGGAAGTCCCTGAAGCTTTCTTT.

This clonotype was seen a handful of times. The V gene is TRBV12-3 or TRBV12-4, the J gene TRBJ1-1, with D maybe TRBD1 (5 bases). With 6 bases removed from V and 1 base from J, the gap between germline ends came to 12 bases. There are 14 residues in the CDR3. The CDR3 DNA sequence: TGTGCCAGCAGCTTCGGGGGGGGGAACACTGAAGCTTTCTTT. It yields the protein CASSFGGGNTEAFF.

The rearrangement joins TRBV20-1 to TRBJ1-3; D unclear. V lost 0 bases and J lost 12, with 18 bases in between. This CDR3 is 14 amino acids long. Germline CDR1 DFQATT, CDR2 SNEGSKA (reference sequence). The CDR3 protein is CSARDTKAGFVIYF. CDR3 nucleotide sequence: TGCAGTGCTAGAGATACAAAAGCCGGCTTCGTCATATATTTT.

This clonotype was counted at least ten times. This rearrangement joins TRBV10-3 to TRBJ2-1; TRBD2 matches 10 bases. The CDR3 runs to 16 residues. V dropped 4 bases and J dropped 7; count of bases not matched to a gene: 10. Germline CDR1 ENHRY, CDR2 SYGVKD. As DNA, the CDR3 is TGTGCCATCAGTGTGGGGCTAGCGGGAGATAGGAATGAGCAGTTCTTC. Protein: CAISVGLAGDRNEQFF.

This rearrangement joins TRBV20-1 to TRBJ2-1; 11 nucleotides line up with TRBD2. From germline, CDR1 is DFQATT and CDR2 SNEGSKA (reference sequence). V dropped 6 bases and J dropped 4; count of bases not matched to a gene: 8. This CDR3 contains 15 residues. DNA of the CDR3: TGCAGTGCGGAGCTGGGACTAGCGGTGTACAATGAGCAGTTCTTC. Translating gives CSAELGLAVYNEQFF.